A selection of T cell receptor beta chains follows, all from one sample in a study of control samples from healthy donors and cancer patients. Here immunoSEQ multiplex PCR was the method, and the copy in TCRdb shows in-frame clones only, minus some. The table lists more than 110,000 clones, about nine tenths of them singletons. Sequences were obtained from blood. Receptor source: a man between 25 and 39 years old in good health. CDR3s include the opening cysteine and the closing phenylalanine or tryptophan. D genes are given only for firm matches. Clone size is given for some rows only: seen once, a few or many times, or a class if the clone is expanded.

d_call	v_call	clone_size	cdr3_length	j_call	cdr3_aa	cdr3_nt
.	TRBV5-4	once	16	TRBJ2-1	CASRSIVRSSYNEQFF	TGTGCCAGCAGAAGCATAGTCCGGAGCTCCTACAATGAGCAGTTCTTC
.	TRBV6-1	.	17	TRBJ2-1	CASSEDRPPLILYEQFF	TGTGCCAGCAGTGAAGACCGACCCCCTTTGATTCTCTATGAGCAGTTCTTC
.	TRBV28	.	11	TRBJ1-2	CASRRGYGYTF	TGTGCCAGCAGAAGGGGTTACGGCTACACCTTC
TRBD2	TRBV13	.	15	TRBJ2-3	CASSFGGSSTDTQYF	TGTGCCAGCAGCTTCGGCGGGAGTAGCACAGATACGCAGTATTTT
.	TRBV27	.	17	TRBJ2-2	CASSPPPDSPEIWELFF	TGTGCCAGCAGCCCCCCACCGGACAGCCCCGAGATCTGGGAGCTGTTTTTT
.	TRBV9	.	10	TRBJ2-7	CASSPKEQYF	TGTGCCAGCAGCCCCAAGGAGCAGTACTTC
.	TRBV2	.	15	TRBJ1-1	CASRRGRPAGAEAFF	TGTGCCAGTCGGAGAGGAAGGCCCGCGGGCGCTGAAGCTTTCTTT
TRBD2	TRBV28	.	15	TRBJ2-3	CASVQTSGSRNTQYF	TGTGCCAGCGTCCAAACTAGCGGGAGTAGGAATACGCAGTATTTT
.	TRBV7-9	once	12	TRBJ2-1	CASSPDYNEQFF	TGTGCCAGCAGCCCGGATTACAATGAGCAGTTCTTC
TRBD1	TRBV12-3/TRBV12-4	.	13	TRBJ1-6	CASTDRGISPLHF	TGTGCCAGCACCGACAGGGGGATCTCACCCCTCCACTTT
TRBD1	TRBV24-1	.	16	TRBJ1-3	CATSDHRQGSGNTIYF	TGTGCCACCAGTGACCATCGACAGGGCTCTGGAAACACCATATATTTT
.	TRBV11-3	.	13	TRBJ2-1	CASSLDRDYEQFF	TGTGCCAGCAGCTTAGACAGGGACTATGAGCAGTTCTTC
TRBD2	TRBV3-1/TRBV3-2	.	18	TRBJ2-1	CASSPEIGLAGGYNEQFF	TGTGCCAGCAGCCCGGAAATAGGACTAGCGGGGGGCTACAATGAGCAGTTCTTC
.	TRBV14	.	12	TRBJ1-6	CASSRHDSPLHF	TGTGCCAGCAGCCGACATGATTCACCCCTCCACTTT
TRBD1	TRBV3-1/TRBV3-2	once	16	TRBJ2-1	CASSQGQGRGYNEQFF	TGTGCCAGCAGCCAAGGACAGGGCAGGGGGTACAATGAGCAGTTCTTC
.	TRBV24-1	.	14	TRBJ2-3	CATSDRSQGDTQYF	TGTGCCACCAGTGACCGAAGCCAGGGGGATACGCAGTATTTT